The subject of this entry is one TCR beta chain. Its target is not known. This sample was included in a study of Ad26.COV2.S vaccination and SARS-CoV-2 variants. Overall study context: Intramuscular Ad26.COV2.S doses were given once or twice, 56 days apart.

This table comes from immunoSEQ multiplex PCR, and its TCRdb copy is limited to in-frame clones, with some not included. The sample includes about half a million clones, roughly 87% of them seen just once. Findings of the study overall: The study found similar non-spike TCR breadth in vaccine and placebo recipients.

Treatment reported: roughly 20 received Ad26.COV2.S at low or high dose, single or two shots; 5 received placebo; per-sample allocation not given. Material that was analyzed had been drawn on day 63 after the first vaccine or placebo injection. Trimming stripped 2 bases from V and 4 bases from J, with 15 bases between. In germline, CDR1 is MNHNS, CDR2 SASEGT. The CDR3 consists of 16 residues. This receptor was obtained from a person between 18 and 59 years old who received the Ad26.COV2.S COVID-19 vaccine or a placebo. Sequences were derived from peripheral blood, sampled in a trial of Ad26.COV2.S vaccine versus placebo. The chain combines TRBV6-1 with TRBJ1-5, with D possibly being TRBD1 (5 bases). The CDR3 DNA reads TGTGCCAGCAGTGAATACGATACGGGGGGAAATCAGCCCCAGCATTTT. Translated, it gives CASSEYDTGGNQPQHF.